This T cell receptor (beta chain) was captured by sequencing in a study of Ad26.COV2.S vaccination and SARS-CoV-2 variants. About the study: By the intramuscular route, Ad26.COV2.S was given once, or twice 56 days apart.

Germline CDR1 reads MNHNY; CDR2 reads SVGAGI (reference sequence). The CDR3 sequence is 15 residues long. The germline V and J ends were trimmed by 1 base and 7 bases, with 16 bases remaining between them. The treatment denotes: over 15 received Ad26.COV2.S at low or high dose, single or two shots; about 5 received placebo; per-sample allocation not given. Samples analyzed were those drawn on day 63 after the first vaccine or placebo injection. It was an adult aged 18-55 years in Boston who was the donor. In the vaccine, an Ad26 vector expressed the SARS-CoV-2 spike of the Wuhan strain. Turning to this clone: Its cognate antigen is unknown.

Study-wide results and caveats: Placebo recipients trailed vaccine recipients in spike-specific TCR breadth.

The method was immunoSEQ multiplex PCR; TCRdb's version includes in-frame clones alone and lacks a portion of them. The sample shows 380,000 or so clones, 86% of them seen only once. The clonotype comes from a person between 18 and 65 years old who received the Ad26.COV2.S COVID-19 vaccine or a placebo. This rearrangement joins TRBV6-6 to TRBJ1-1; the D gene is possibly TRBD1 (5 bases). Source: peripheral blood, taken in a trial of Ad26.COV2.S vaccine versus placebo. The CDR3: CASSYYRDGSNEAFF. The CDR3 DNA reads TGTGCCAGCAGTTACTATCGGGACGGGTCTAATGAAGCTTTCTTT.